This is a list of T cell receptor beta chains from one sample in a study of control samples from healthy donors and cancer patients. Method: immunoSEQ multiplex PCR; TCRdb's copy keeps in-frame clones and lacks some. The profile shows about 2,300 clones, about 96% of them singletons. Material for sequencing was PBMCs. The receptors shown here come from a man in his 70s with colorectal cancer. Both conserved end residues are part of each CDR3. D genes are given only for firm matches. Expanded clones get a size class; other rows say once, few or many, or leave the size out.

V gene: TRBV30
D gene: -
clone size: -
J gene: TRBJ2-5
CDR3 protein: CAFSGQQETQYF
CDR3 DNA: TGTGCCTTCAGCGGGCAGCAAGAGACCCAGTACTTC

V gene: TRBV11-2
D gene: TRBD2
clone size: -
J gene: TRBJ2-2
CDR3 protein: CASSPVASGDGELFF
CDR3 DNA: TGTGCCAGCAGCCCCGTTGCTAGCGGGGACGGGGAGCTGTTTTTT

V gene: TRBV5-6
D gene: -
clone size: -
J gene: TRBJ2-4
CDR3 protein: CASSLGQNIQYF
CDR3 DNA: TGTGCCAGCAGCTTGGGACAAAACATTCAGTACTTC

V gene: TRBV5-1
D gene: TRBD2
clone size: once
J gene: TRBJ2-5
CDR3 protein: CASGPLGGRAETQYF
CDR3 DNA: TGCGCCAGCGGACCCTTGGGCGGGAGGGCGGAGACCCAGTACTTC

V gene: TRBV3-1/TRBV3-2
D gene: -
clone size: -
J gene: TRBJ1-1
CDR3 protein: CASSQVYSRGTEAFF
CDR3 DNA: TGTGCCAGCAGCCAAGTATACAGCAGGGGCACTGAAGCTTTCTTT

V gene: TRBV28
D gene: -
clone size: -
J gene: TRBJ2-1
CDR3 protein: CASGLSDNEQFF
CDR3 DNA: TGTGCCAGCGGCCTTAGTGACAATGAGCAGTTCTTC

V gene: TRBV7-8
D gene: TRBD2
clone size: -
J gene: TRBJ2-3
CDR3 protein: CASSPRTSGGAVTQYF
CDR3 DNA: TGTGCCAGCAGCCCAAGGACTAGCGGGGGGGCCGTTACGCAGTATTTT

V gene: TRBV29-1
D gene: TRBD1
clone size: -
J gene: TRBJ1-2
CDR3 protein: CSAGTGGDTF
CDR3 DNA: TGCAGCGCCGGGACAGGGGGGGACACCTTC

V gene: TRBV27
D gene: TRBD2
clone size: -
J gene: TRBJ2-7
CDR3 protein: CASSWGLAGGYEQYF
CDR3 DNA: TGTGCCAGCAGTTGGGGACTAGCGGGTGGCTACGAGCAGTACTTC

V gene: TRBV27
D gene: -
clone size: -
J gene: TRBJ2-2
CDR3 protein: CASSFLWNTGELFF
CDR3 DNA: TGTGCCAGCAGTTTCCTTTGGAACACCGGGGAGCTGTTTTTT

V gene: TRBV18
D gene: -
clone size: once
J gene: TRBJ2-7
CDR3 protein: CASSPAGAEGEQYF
CDR3 DNA: TGTGCCAGCTCACCCGCAGGGGCGGAGGGCGAGCAGTACTTC

V gene: TRBV5-8
D gene: TRBD1
clone size: few
J gene: TRBJ2-6
CDR3 protein: CASEIQGASGANVLTF
CDR3 DNA: TGTGCCAGCGAGATCCAGGGGGCTTCTGGGGCCAACGTCCTGACTTTC

V gene: TRBV7-9
D gene: TRBD1
clone size: -
J gene: TRBJ1-1
CDR3 protein: CASSPRQGDTEAFF
CDR3 DNA: TGTGCCAGCAGCCCAAGACAGGGCGACACTGAAGCTTTCTTT

V gene: TRBV5-1
D gene: -
clone size: -
J gene: TRBJ1-1
CDR3 protein: CASGLGTQMNTEAFF
CDR3 DNA: TGCGCCAGCGGCCTTGGGACGCAGATGAACACTGAAGCTTTCTTT

V gene: TRBV7-3
D gene: -
clone size: -
J gene: TRBJ1-3
CDR3 protein: CASSPSGGPGNTIYF
CDR3 DNA: TGTGCCAGCAGCCCCAGTGGGGGGCCCGGAAACACCATATATTTT

V gene: TRBV27
D gene: TRBD1
clone size: once
J gene: TRBJ1-4
CDR3 protein: CASSRDRVSSEKLFF
CDR3 DNA: TGTGCCAGCAGTCGGGACAGGGTCTCTAGTGAAAAACTGTTTTTT

V gene: TRBV2
D gene: -
clone size: -
J gene: TRBJ2-3
CDR3 protein: CASSPSQVLRDTQYF
CDR3 DNA: TGTGCCAGCAGCCCATCACAGGTCCTTAGGGATACGCAGTATTTT

V gene: TRBV6-5
D gene: -
clone size: -
J gene: TRBJ2-7
CDR3 protein: CASSHAGVLGDEQYF
CDR3 DNA: TGTGCCAGCAGTCACGCAGGGGTTTTGGGCGACGAGCAGTACTTC

V gene: TRBV19
D gene: TRBD1
clone size: -
J gene: TRBJ1-5
CDR3 protein: CASWDRGHSSNQPQHF
CDR3 DNA: TGTGCCAGTTGGGACAGGGGGCATAGTAGCAATCAGCCCCAGCATTTT

V gene: TRBV11-1
D gene: -
clone size: -
J gene: TRBJ2-5
CDR3 protein: CASSLTAGRYQETQYF
CDR3 DNA: TGTGCCAGCAGCCTTACGGCGGGGAGGTACCAAGAGACCCAGTACTTC

V gene: TRBV28
D gene: TRBD2
clone size: -
J gene: TRBJ2-5
CDR3 protein: CASSTGGVETQYF
CDR3 DNA: TGTGCCAGCAGTACCGGGGGGGTTGAGACCCAGTACTTC

V gene: TRBV7-2
D gene: -
clone size: once
J gene: TRBJ1-6
CDR3 protein: CASSLSGVSSPLHF
CDR3 DNA: TGTGCCAGCAGCCTGAGTGGGGTATCTTCACCCCTCCACTTT

V gene: TRBV5-5
D gene: -
clone size: once
J gene: TRBJ2-1
CDR3 protein: CASSLSDGTYNEQFF
CDR3 DNA: TGTGCCAGCAGCTTGTCGGACGGGACCTACAATGAGCAGTTCTTC

V gene: TRBV7-2
D gene: TRBD2
clone size: -
J gene: TRBJ2-5
CDR3 protein: CASSSSLSGRETQYF
CDR3 DNA: TGTGCCAGCAGCTCGAGCCTTAGCGGGAGAGAGACCCAGTACTTC

V gene: TRBV3-1/TRBV3-2
D gene: TRBD1
clone size: -
J gene: TRBJ1-5
CDR3 protein: CASSPGTGFSKPQHF
CDR3 DNA: TGTGCCAGCAGCCCCGGGACAGGGTTTTCCAAGCCCCAGCATTTT

V gene: TRBV6-5
D gene: -
clone size: -
J gene: TRBJ1-2
CDR3 protein: CASSYSAAPGGYGYTF
CDR3 DNA: TGTGCCAGCAGTTACTCGGCGGCCCCCGGCGGCTATGGCTACACCTTC

V gene: TRBV14
D gene: TRBD1
clone size: -
J gene: TRBJ2-7
CDR3 protein: CASSQDYGQDEQYF
CDR3 DNA: TGTGCCAGCAGCCAAGATTATGGACAGGACGAGCAGTACTTC

V gene: TRBV20-1
D gene: TRBD1
clone size: -
J gene: TRBJ2-3
CDR3 protein: CSASGQGDRMDTQYF
CDR3 DNA: TGCAGTGCTAGTGGACAGGGGGACCGTATGGATACGCAGTATTTT

V gene: TRBV30
D gene: -
clone size: -
J gene: TRBJ1-5
CDR3 protein: CAWSEESGYQPQHF
CDR3 DNA: TGTGCCTGGAGTGAGGAGTCCGGTTATCAGCCCCAGCATTTT

V gene: TRBV4-3
D gene: -
clone size: -
J gene: TRBJ1-2
CDR3 protein: CASSQESWTHANYGYTF
CDR3 DNA: TGCGCCAGCAGCCAAGAGAGCTGGACACATGCTAACTATGGCTACACCTTC

V gene: TRBV5-1
D gene: -
clone size: -
J gene: TRBJ1-2
CDR3 protein: CASSLEFYGYTF
CDR3 DNA: TGCGCCAGCAGCTTAGAATTCTATGGCTACACCTTC

V gene: TRBV19
D gene: -
clone size: -
J gene: TRBJ2-3
CDR3 protein: CASQGEEDTQYF
CDR3 DNA: TGTGCCAGTCAAGGGGAGGAAGATACGCAGTATTTT

V gene: TRBV5-4
D gene: -
clone size: -
J gene: TRBJ2-7
CDR3 protein: CASSLDRRSSYEQYF
CDR3 DNA: TGTGCCAGCAGCTTGGATAGGCGGTCGTCGTACGAGCAGTACTTC

V gene: TRBV4-3
D gene: -
clone size: -
J gene: TRBJ1-1
CDR3 protein: CASSQEGGLRNTEAFF
CDR3 DNA: TGCGCCAGCAGCCAAGAGGGGGGGCTGAGGAACACTGAAGCTTTCTTT

V gene: TRBV9
D gene: TRBD2
clone size: -
J gene: TRBJ2-3
CDR3 protein: CASSVGASGRATDTQYF
CDR3 DNA: TGTGCCAGCAGCGTAGGAGCTAGCGGGAGGGCCACAGATACGCAGTATTTT

V gene: TRBV19
D gene: -
clone size: -
J gene: TRBJ2-7
CDR3 protein: CASSIQGRQYF
CDR3 DNA: TGTGCCAGTAGTATCCAGGGAAGGCAGTACTTC

V gene: TRBV18
D gene: TRBD2
clone size: -
J gene: TRBJ2-5
CDR3 protein: CASSPPSSGRSETQYF
CDR3 DNA: TGTGCCAGCTCACCACCGAGTAGCGGGAGATCAGAGACCCAGTACTTC

V gene: TRBV5-6
D gene: -
clone size: once
J gene: TRBJ2-7
CDR3 protein: CASSPGLQGAYEQYF
CDR3 DNA: TGTGCCAGCAGCCCGGGATTACAGGGAGCCTACGAGCAGTACTTC

V gene: TRBV6-2/TRBV6-3
D gene: TRBD2
clone size: -
J gene: TRBJ2-5
CDR3 protein: CASSWTSGSGETQYF
CDR3 DNA: TGTGCCAGCAGTTGGACTAGCGGGAGTGGGGAGACCCAGTACTTC

V gene: TRBV3-1/TRBV3-2
D gene: -
clone size: -
J gene: TRBJ2-3
CDR3 protein: CASSQAWGSTDTQYF
CDR3 DNA: TGTGCCAGCAGCCAAGCCTGGGGGAGCACAGATACGCAGTATTTT

V gene: TRBV30
D gene: -
clone size: -
J gene: TRBJ1-4
CDR3 protein: CAWSVRGVSAEKLFF
CDR3 DNA: TGTGCCTGGAGTGTACGGGGTGTCTCCGCGGAAAAACTGTTTTTT

V gene: TRBV5-1
D gene: -
clone size: -
J gene: TRBJ2-2
CDR3 protein: CASSGRAVTGELFF
CDR3 DNA: TGCGCCAGCAGCGGGCGGGCGGTCACCGGGGAGCTGTTTTTT

V gene: TRBV28
D gene: -
clone size: -
J gene: TRBJ1-3
CDR3 protein: CASSFYGNSGNTIYF
CDR3 DNA: TGTGCCAGCAGTTTCTACGGTAACTCTGGAAACACCATATATTTT

V gene: TRBV19
D gene: TRBD1
clone size: few
J gene: TRBJ2-1
CDR3 protein: CASSGRDRGYNEQFF
CDR3 DNA: TGTGCCAGTAGTGGCCGGGACAGGGGCTACAATGAGCAGTTCTTC

V gene: TRBV5-1
D gene: -
clone size: -
J gene: TRBJ1-1
CDR3 protein: CASSLARGQSGEAFF
CDR3 DNA: TGCGCCAGCAGCTTGGCCCGCGGGCAGAGCGGGGAAGCTTTCTTT

V gene: TRBV30
D gene: TRBD1
clone size: large
J gene: TRBJ2-7
CDR3 protein: CAWNTGTGDYEQYF
CDR3 DNA: TGTGCCTGGAATACCGGGACAGGGGACTACGAGCAGTACTTC

V gene: TRBV7-3
D gene: -
clone size: -
J gene: TRBJ2-7
CDR3 protein: CASSVGLGRGKQYF
CDR3 DNA: TGTGCCAGCAGCGTGGGGCTGGGCCGGGGCAAGCAGTACTTC

V gene: TRBV3-1/TRBV3-2
D gene: -
clone size: -
J gene: TRBJ1-2
CDR3 protein: CASSRTGNYGYTF
CDR3 DNA: TGTGCCAGCAGCCGAACAGGGAACTATGGCTACACCTTC

V gene: TRBV5-4
D gene: -
clone size: -
J gene: TRBJ1-2
CDR3 protein: CASRGQASPYGYTF
CDR3 DNA: TGTGCCAGCAGGGGACAAGCAAGCCCCTATGGCTACACCTTC